The sequence of this TCR beta chain was determined in a study of blood T cell repertoires in COVID-19. Overall study context: The origin of the acute and convalescent COVID-19 samples was the United States, Italy and Spain. Sources were T cells, B-cell-depleted T cells, or PBMCs; the material itself was cDNA or gDNA.

Sequencing used immunoSEQ multiplex PCR; TCRdb keeps in-frame clones, though not all of them. The repertoire holds around 110,000 clones, with 83% as singletons. The sequence was obtained from a man in his thirties or forties with acute or convalescent COVID-19. The sample comprised peripheral blood.

DNA for the CDR3: TGTGCCAGCAGCCCTGGGGGGGTATTTGTTGAAGCTTTCTTT. Its translation: CASSPGGVFVEAFF. The chain recombines TRBV7-2 with TRBJ1-1; tentatively, D is TRBD1 (5 bases). Germline CDR1 SGHTA, CDR2 FQGNSA. Trimming left V 5 bases short and J 7 bases short, with 17 bases between. The CDR3 spans 14 residues.